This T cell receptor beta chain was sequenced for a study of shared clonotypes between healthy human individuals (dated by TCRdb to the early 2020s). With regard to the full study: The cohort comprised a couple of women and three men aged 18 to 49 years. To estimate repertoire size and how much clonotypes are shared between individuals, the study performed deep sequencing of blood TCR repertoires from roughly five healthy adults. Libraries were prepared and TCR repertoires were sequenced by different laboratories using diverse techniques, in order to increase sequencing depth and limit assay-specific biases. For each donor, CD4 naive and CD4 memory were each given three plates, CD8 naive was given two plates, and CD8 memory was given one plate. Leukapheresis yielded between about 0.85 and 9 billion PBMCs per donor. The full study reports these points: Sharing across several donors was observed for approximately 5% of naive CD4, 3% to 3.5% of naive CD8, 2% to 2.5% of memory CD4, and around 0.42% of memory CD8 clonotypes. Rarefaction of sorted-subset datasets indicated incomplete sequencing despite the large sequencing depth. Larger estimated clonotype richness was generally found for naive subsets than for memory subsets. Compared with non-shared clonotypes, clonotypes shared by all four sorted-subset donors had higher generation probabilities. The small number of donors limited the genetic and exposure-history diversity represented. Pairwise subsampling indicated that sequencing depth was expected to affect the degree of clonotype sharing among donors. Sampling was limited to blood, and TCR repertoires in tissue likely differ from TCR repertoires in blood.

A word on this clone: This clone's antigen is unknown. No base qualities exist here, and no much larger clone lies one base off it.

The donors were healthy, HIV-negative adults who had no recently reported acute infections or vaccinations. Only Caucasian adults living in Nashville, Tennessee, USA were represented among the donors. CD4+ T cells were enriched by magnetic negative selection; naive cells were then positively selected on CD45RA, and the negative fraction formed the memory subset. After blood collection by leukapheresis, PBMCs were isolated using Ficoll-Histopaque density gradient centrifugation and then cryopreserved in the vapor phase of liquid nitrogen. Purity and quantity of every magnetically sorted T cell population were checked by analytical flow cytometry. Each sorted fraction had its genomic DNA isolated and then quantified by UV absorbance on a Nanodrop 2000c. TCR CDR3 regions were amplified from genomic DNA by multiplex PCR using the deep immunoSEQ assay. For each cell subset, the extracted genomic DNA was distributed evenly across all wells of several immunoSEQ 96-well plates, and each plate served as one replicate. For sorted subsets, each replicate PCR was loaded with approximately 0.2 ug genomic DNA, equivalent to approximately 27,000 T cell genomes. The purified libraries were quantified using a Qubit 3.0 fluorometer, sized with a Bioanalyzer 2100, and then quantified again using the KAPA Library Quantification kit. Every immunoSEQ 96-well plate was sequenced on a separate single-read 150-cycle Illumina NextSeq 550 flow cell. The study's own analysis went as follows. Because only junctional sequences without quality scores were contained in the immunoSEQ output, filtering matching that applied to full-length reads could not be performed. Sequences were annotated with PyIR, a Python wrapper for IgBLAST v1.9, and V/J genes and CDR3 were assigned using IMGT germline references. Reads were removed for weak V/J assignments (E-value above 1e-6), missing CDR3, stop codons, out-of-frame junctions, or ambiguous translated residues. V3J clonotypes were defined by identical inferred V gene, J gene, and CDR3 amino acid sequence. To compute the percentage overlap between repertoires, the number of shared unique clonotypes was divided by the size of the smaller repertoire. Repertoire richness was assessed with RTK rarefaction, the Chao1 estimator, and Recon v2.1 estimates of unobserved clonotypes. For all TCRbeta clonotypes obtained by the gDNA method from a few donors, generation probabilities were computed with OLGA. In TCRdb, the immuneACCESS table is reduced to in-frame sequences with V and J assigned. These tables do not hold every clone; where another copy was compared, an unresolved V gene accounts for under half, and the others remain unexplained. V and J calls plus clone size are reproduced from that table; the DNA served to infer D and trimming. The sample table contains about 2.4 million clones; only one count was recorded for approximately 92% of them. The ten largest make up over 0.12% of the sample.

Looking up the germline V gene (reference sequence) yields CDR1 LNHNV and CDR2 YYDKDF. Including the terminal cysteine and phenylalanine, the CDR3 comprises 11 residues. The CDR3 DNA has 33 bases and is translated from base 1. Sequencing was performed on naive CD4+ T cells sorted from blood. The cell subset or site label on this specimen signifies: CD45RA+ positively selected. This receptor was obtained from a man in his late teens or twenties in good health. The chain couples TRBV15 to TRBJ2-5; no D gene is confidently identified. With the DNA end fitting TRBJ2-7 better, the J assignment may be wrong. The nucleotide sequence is TGTGCCACCAGTGCAGGCTACGAGCAGTACTTC. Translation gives CATSAGYEQYF.